Each of the 9 T cell receptor beta chains below was sequenced from the same sample in a study of PD-L1 blockade in urothelial cancer. Regarding time point: pretreatment peripheral blood. Sequencing used immunoSEQ multiplex PCR; TCRdb keeps in-frame clones, though not all of them. The sample has 45,000 to 55,000 clones; less than 85% are singletons. This specimen was PBMCs, taken around atezolizumab (anti-PD-L1) treatment. Every receptor here comes from a man aged 65-85 years with urothelial cancer.

V is TRBV2 and J is TRBJ2-7; 7 bases are shared with TRBD1. The CDR3 extends over 13 amino acids. The junction had 4 bases not matched to a gene; V was cut back by 5 bases and J by 3 bases. CDR1 is SNHLY and CDR2 is FYNNEI in the germline V gene. Here the CDR3 reads CASSKDRNYEQYF. For the CDR3, the DNA is TGTGCCAGCAGTAAGGACAGGAACTACGAGCAGTACTTC.

Note on this clone: The same CDR3 is also encoded by other DNA sequences in this sample. The chain joins TRBV11-2 to TRBJ2-1; 12 bases are a match to TRBD2. The ends lost 4 bases at V and 9 bases at J; junction bases unmatched: 4. The CDR3 is made up of 14 amino acids. Germline CDR1 reads SGHAT; CDR2 reads FQNNGV. CDR3: CASSSPGLAGEQFF. The CDR3 nucleotides are TGTGCCAGCAGCTCGCCGGGACTAGCGGGTGAGCAGTTCTTC.

The rearrangement joins TRBV19 to TRBJ2-1; 7 nucleotides match TRBD2. Germline CDR1 and CDR2: LNHDA and SQIVND (reference sequence). Germline trimming cut 3 bases from V and 7 bases from J; bases unmatched to any gene: 12. This CDR3 spans 16 amino acids. CDR3 residues: CASSIVPGGSGNEQFF. CDR3 coding DNA: TGTGCCAGTAGTATCGTTCCTGGCGGGAGTGGAAATGAGCAGTTCTTC.

This clone was counted a few times. The V call is TRBV7-3, the J call TRBJ2-5; 11 nucleotides line up with TRBD1. From germline, CDR1 is SGHTA and CDR2 FQGTGA. This CDR3 region has 14 residues. The V and J ends lost 4 bases and 5 bases, in that order; junction bases with no gene match: 3. The CDR3 protein is CASSSGQGVETQYF. The CDR3 DNA reads TGTGCCAGCAGCTCGGGACAGGGGGTGGAGACCCAGTACTTC. The variable domain in full, with the rest retrieved from reference TRBV7-3 and TRBJ2-5, is GAGVSQTPSNKVTEKGKYVELRCDPISGHTALYWYRQSLGQGPEFLIYFQGTGAADDSGLPNDRFFAVRPEGSVSTLKIQRTERGDSAVYLCASSSGQGVETQYFGPGTRLLVL.

CDR3 region: CASSRNQGGITDTQYF. Here the CDR3 DNA reads TGTGCCAGTAGTAGGAACCAGGGAGGTATTACAGATACGCAGTATTTT. The chain links TRBV19 to TRBJ2-3, with D maybe TRBD2 (6 bases). V was shortened by 4 bases and J by 3 bases, with 17 bases between the two germline ends. The length of the CDR3 is 16 residues. Germline V gene data show CDR1 as LNHDA and CDR2 as SQIVND (reference sequence).

The genes are TRBV7-9 and TRBJ2-7, with 7 bases matching TRBD2. V shed 5 bases, J shed 0 bases, and the junction held 7 bases outside the gene matches. Germline V gene sequence: CDR1 SEHNR, CDR2 FQNEAQ (reference sequence). This CDR3 comprises 15 residues. DNA of the CDR3: TGTGCCAGCAGCCCTGGGGGGGTAAGCTCCTACGAGCAGTACTTC. It translates to CASSPGGVSSYEQYF.

This clone appeared a single time. The chain uses TRBV18 and TRBJ2-7, with 11 nucleotides matching TRBD1. V trimming: 3 bases; J trimming: 2 bases; junction bases outside the gene matches: 3. The CDR3 has 15 residues. Germline-derived CDR1 and CDR2 are KGHSH and LQKENI. CDR3 nucleotide sequence: TGTGCCAGCTCACCTCCGGGACAGGGGGCCTACGAGCAGTACTTC. Translating it yields CASSPPGQGAYEQYF. Drawing the rest from reference TRBV18 and TRBJ2-7, the complete variable domain is NAGVMQNPRHLVRRRGQEARLRCSPMKGHSHVYWYRQLPEEGLKFMVYLQKENIIDESGMPKERFSAEFPKEGPSILRIQQVVRGDSAAYFCASSPPGQGAYEQYFGPGTRLTVT.

V gene TRBV7-2 combines with J gene TRBJ1-1; 9 bases fit TRBD1. The trim removed 3 bases at V and 5 bases at J, leaving 13 bases unmatched. There are 17 residues in the CDR3. CDR1 is SGHTA and CDR2 is FQGNSA in the germline V gene. The CDR3 DNA is TGTGCCAGCAGCTTCCCGGGACAGGGTGTGCGTGCGACTGAAGCTTTCTTT. Its protein product is CASSFPGQGVRATEAFF.

The chain uses TRBV27 and TRBJ2-3, with D possibly being TRBD2 (6 bases). Germline V gene lookup returns CDR1 MNHEY and CDR2 SMNVEV (reference sequence). The CDR3 has 11 residues. V lost 11 bases, J lost 1 base, and 7 bases lay in between. CDR3 in amino acids: CAGGGTDTQYF. CDR3 nucleotide sequence: TGTGCCGGAGGGGGCACAGATACGCAGTATTTT.